This passage covers 27 T cell receptor beta chains from one sample sequenced in a study of blood T cell repertoires in COVID-19. TCRdb keeps only in-frame clones here, not all; method: immunoSEQ multiplex PCR. Of about 150,000 clones listed, roughly nine tenths were seen once; the top ten hold around 1.5%. Sequenced input: peripheral blood. These receptors all stem from a human donor in a cohort sampled during active COVID-19.

The chain joins TRBV7-2 to TRBJ1-1, with 12 nucleotides matching TRBD1. This CDR3 contains 16 residues. Germline lookup yields CDR1 SGHTA and CDR2 FQGNSA. J gave up 5 bases and V 5 bases, and 9 bases lay outside the gene matches. CDR3 sequence: CASSHRDRGPRTEAFF. The DNA for the CDR3 is TGTGCCAGCAGCCACCGGGACAGGGGGCCGAGGACTGAAGCTTTCTTT.

This clone appeared once. The chain uses TRBV9 and TRBJ2-2; TRBD2 aligns across 13 bases. Trimming took 0 bases from V and 3 from J; bases not matched to a gene: 8. This CDR3 is 19 amino acids long. CDR1 and CDR2 (germline): SGDLS, YYNGEE. The CDR3 is CASSVDPGGTSGDTGELFF. The CDR3, as DNA: TGTGCCAGCAGCGTAGATCCCGGGGGGACTAGCGGGGACACCGGGGAGCTGTTTTTT. The full variable domain, rest sourced from reference TRBV9 and TRBJ2-2, is DSGVTQTPKHLITATGQRVTLRCSPRSGDLSVYWYQQSLDQGLQFLIQYYNGEERAKGNILERFSAQQFPDLHSELNLSSLELGDSALYFCASSVDPGGTSGDTGELFFGEGSRLTVL.

The chain is built from TRBV11-2 and TRBJ2-1; a weak D match, TRBD2 (6 bases). CDR1 is SGHAT, CDR2 FQNNGV, per germline. The CDR3 length is 14 residues. With 0 bases removed from V and 8 bases from J, the gap between germline ends came to 11 bases. This chain's CDR3 is CASSLDRLDHEQFF. CDR3 in DNA: TGTGCCAGCAGCTTAGATCGACTAGACCATGAGCAGTTCTTC. The full variable domain, rest sourced from reference TRBV11-2 and TRBJ2-1, is EAGVAQSPRYKIIEKRQSVAFWCNPISGHATLYWYQQILGQGPKLLIQFQNNGVVDDSQLPKDRFSAERLKGVDSTLKIQPAKLEDSAVYLCASSLDRLDHEQFFGPGTRLTVL.

This sequence joins TRBV2 and TRBJ1-3, with 8 bases lining up with TRBD1. V trimming: 2 bases; J trimming: 5 bases; junction bases outside the gene matches: 2. From germline, CDR1 is SNHLY and CDR2 FYNNEI. CDR3 size: 14 residues. CDR3 loop: CASSETGGRNTIYF. CDR3 coding DNA: TGTGCCAGCAGTGAAACAGGGGGTAGAAACACCATATATTTT.

V is TRBV7-3 and J is TRBJ2-5; no firm D call. CDR3 size: 13 residues. Trimming left V 0 bases short and J 5 bases short, with 7 bases between. Germline CDR1 reads SGHTA; CDR2 reads FQGTGA. The CDR3 region is CASSLTSAETQYF. CDR3 coding DNA: TGTGCCAGCAGCTTAACGTCAGCGGAGACCCAGTACTTC.

This sequence joins TRBV6-5 and TRBJ2-5; TRBD2 agrees at 7 bases. In germline, CDR1 is MNHEY, CDR2 SVGAGI. With V trimmed by 6 bases and J by 5 bases, 9 bases remained unmatched. The CDR3 loop spans 14 amino acids. CDR3 region: CASSPLGGVETQYF. Written as DNA, the CDR3 is TGTGCCAGCAGCCCACTGGGGGGGGTGGAGACCCAGTACTTC.

This clone was seen only once. CDR3 residues: CASTSGGAQNNEQFF. In DNA form, the CDR3 reads TGTGCCAGTACTAGCGGGGGGGCCCAAAACAATGAGCAGTTCTTC. The rearrangement links TRBV19 to TRBJ2-1, with 12 positions matching TRBD2. V trimming: 7 bases; J trimming: 5 bases; junction bases outside the gene matches: 6. Germline V gene data show CDR1 as LNHDA and CDR2 as SQIVND (reference sequence). The CDR3 runs to 15 residues.

The chain is built from TRBV5-5 and TRBJ2-7, with TRBD1 matching over 9 bases. Per the germline V gene, CDR1 is SGHKS and CDR2 is YYEKEE (reference sequence). This CDR3 has 15 amino acids. Trimming removed 4 bases from V and 5 bases from J; junction bases left unmatched: 10. The CDR3 coding sequence is TGTGCCAGCAGCCCACTCGACAGGGGGGGCCACGAGCAGTACTTC. It yields the protein CASSPLDRGGHEQYF.

Concerning this clone itself: Other DNA sequences in this specimen translate into the identical CDR3. The V call is TRBV7-8, the J call TRBJ1-1, with 7 positions matching TRBD1. This CDR3 spans 14 amino acids. Germline CDR1 and CDR2: SGHVS and FQNEAQ. V lost 6 bases to trimming and J lost 1 base; unmatched junction nucleotides: 5. The CDR3 sequence: CASSPGTANTEAFF. CDR3 coding DNA: TGTGCCAGCAGTCCCGGGACAGCGAACACTGAAGCTTTCTTT.

Points on this clone: Since the CDR3 does not end with the conserved phenylalanine or tryptophan, this likely comes from a read error. The chain is built from TRBV9 and TRBJ1-2; no clear D gene. The germline V gene has CDR1 SGDLS and CDR2 YYNGEE. The CDR3 totals 18 residues. Trimming left V 0 bases short and J 6 bases short, with 24 bases between. CDR3 bases: TGTGCCAGCAGCGTAGGGGTCTACGGAGGGTATCGTAAAAATGGCTACACCCTC. It is translated as CASSVGVYGGYRKNGYTL.

The chain combines TRBV18 with TRBJ1-3; no definite D call. The V and J ends lost 5 bases and 0 bases respectively, with 11 bases between them. CDR3 length equals 15 residues. CDR1 and CDR2 (germline): KGHSH, LQKENI. Here the CDR3 reads CASSVERSSGNTIYF. Written as DNA, the CDR3 is TGTGCCAGCTCAGTAGAAAGAAGCTCTGGAAACACCATATATTTT.

The rearrangement uses TRBV7-8 and TRBJ1-4; tentative D call: TRBD1 (5 bases). The CDR3 spans 14 residues. Looked up from germline, CDR1 is SGHVS and CDR2 is FQNEAQ. Trimming shortened V by 5 bases and J by 6 bases, and 13 bases separated the two germline ends. CDR3 coding DNA: TGTGCCAGCAGCATGGGGCCCGAGCATGAAAAACTGTTTTTT. Translating it yields CASSMGPEHEKLFF.

V gene TRBV2 combines with J gene TRBJ2-3; TRBD1 might be the D (5 bases). The CDR3 contains 14 residues. The germline V and J ends were trimmed by 6 bases and 2 bases, with 12 bases remaining between them. The germline gives CDR1 SNHLY, CDR2 FYNNEI. The CDR3 DNA follows: TGTGCCAGCAGCGAATTAGGGGCCACAGATACGCAGTATTTT. Its protein is CASSELGATDTQYF. The complete variable domain, with remaining parts taken from reference TRBV2 and TRBJ2-3, reads EPEVTQTPSHQVTQMGQEVILRCVPISNHLYFYWYRQILGQKVEFLVSFYNNEISEKSEIFDDQFSVERPDGSNFTLKIRSTKLEDSAMYFCASSELGATDTQYFGPGTRLTVL.

The V gene is TRBV27, the J gene TRBJ1-5, with D perhaps matching TRBD1 (5 bases). This CDR3 spans 14 amino acids. CDR1 and CDR2 (germline): MNHEY, SMNVEV (reference sequence). The ends were cut back, 1 base at V and 12 bases at J, with 16 bases in the middle. CDR3 amino acids: CASSLWGGTDVQHF. The CDR3 region has the DNA TGTGCCAGCAGTTTATGGGGGGGGACCGACGTCCAGCATTTT.

The genes are TRBV18 and TRBJ1-2; 9 nucleotides match TRBD1. Trimming removed 4 bases from V and 3 bases from J; junction bases left unmatched: 3. In germline, CDR1 is KGHSH, CDR2 LQKENI. The CDR3 is 14 residues long. The CDR3: CASSLQGADYGYTF. CDR3 sequence (DNA): TGTGCCAGCTCACTACAGGGGGCCGACTATGGCTACACCTTC.

For the CDR3, the DNA is TGTGCCAGCAGTACAAGGGGCCAGGGGACCGGGGAGCTGTTTTTT. Translation: CASSTRGQGTGELFF. The chain has TRBV6-6 and TRBJ2-2, with D tentatively TRBD1 (6 bases). V gave up 5 bases and J gave up 5 bases, with 15 bases separating them. The CDR3 runs 15 residues. Germline CDR1 and CDR2: MNHNY and SVGAGI (reference sequence).

The table lists this clone with a count of one. The chain is built from TRBV3-1 (or the pseudogene TRBV3-2) and TRBJ2-1; 12 positions match TRBD1. Germline CDR1 LGHDT, CDR2 YNNKEL (reference sequence). This CDR3 comprises 14 residues. The V segment lost 3 bases and the J segment 14 bases; nucleotides outside the gene matches: 8. CDR3 sequence (DNA): TGTGCCAGCAGCCACGGGACAGGGGGCCAGAGGAAGTTCTTC. Protein product: CASSHGTGGQRKFF.

The rearrangement uses TRBV3-1 (or the pseudogene TRBV3-2) and TRBJ1-2; no reliable D call. CDR3 size: 12 residues. V lost 4 bases to trimming and J lost 8 bases, with 11 bases between them. Germline-derived CDR1 and CDR2 are LGHDT and YNNKEL (reference sequence). The CDR3 reads CASSLPGLGYTF. The DNA of the CDR3 is TGTGCCAGCAGCCTGCCCGGGTTAGGCTACACCTTC.

The chain recombines TRBV10-3 with TRBJ2-3, with 8 bases fitting TRBD2. CDR3 length: 14 residues. The V gene end was trimmed by 7 bases and the J gene end by 4 bases; junction bases not matched to a gene: 7. CDR1 and CDR2 (germline): ENHRY, SYGVKD. CDR3 DNA: TGTGCCATCAACCCCGGGGGGGTTCCAGATACGCAGTATTTT. Translating it yields CAINPGGVPDTQYF.

V gene TRBV25-1 combines with J gene TRBJ2-1; no clear D gene. The CDR3 is 14 amino acids. CDR1 MGHDK and CDR2 SYGVNS come from the germline V gene. V lost 4 bases and J 7 bases, leaving 14 bases between the germline ends. The CDR3 is CASSGLQTRNEQFF. Here the CDR3 DNA reads TGTGCCAGCAGTGGCCTCCAAACCAGGAATGAGCAGTTCTTC.

The chain links TRBV5-8 to TRBJ1-6; the D gene is possibly TRBD1 (6 bases). This CDR3 has 17 amino acids. V was cut by 0 bases and J by 0 bases, with 10 bases left in between. Germline V gives CDR1 SGHTS, CDR2 YDEGEE. CDR3 region: CASSLDWDISYNSPLHF. Here the CDR3 DNA reads TGTGCCAGCAGCTTGGACTGGGACATCTCCTATAATTCACCCCTCCACTTT.

The rearrangement joins TRBV5-1 to TRBJ2-2; the match to TRBD1 covers 8 bases. J was trimmed by 4 bases and V by 0 bases; bases with no gene match: 2. Germline-derived CDR1 and CDR2 are SGHRS and YFSETQ. CDR3 length: 15 residues. In DNA form, the CDR3 reads TGCGCCAGCAGCTTGGCCACAGGGGGCACCGGGGAGCTGTTTTTT. It is translated as CASSLATGGTGELFF. The full variable domain, rest sourced from reference TRBV5-1 and TRBJ2-2, is KAGVTQTPRYLIKTRGQQVTLSCSPISGHRSVSWYQQTPGQGLQFLFEYFSETQRNKGNFPGRFSGRQFSNSRSEMNVSTLELGDSALYLCASSLATGGTGELFFGEGSRLTVL.

The chain links TRBV7-2 to TRBJ2-1; no definite D call. This CDR3 region has 15 residues. The V end lost 5 bases, the J end lost 4 bases, and 15 bases lay between the germline ends. CDR1 is SGHTA and CDR2 is FQGNSA in the germline V gene. The chain's CDR3 is CASSPLQPGYNEQFF. In nucleotides, the CDR3 is TGTGCCAGCAGCCCCCTTCAACCCGGGTACAATGAGCAGTTCTTC.

As to this clone: At one end, the junction sequence differs from germline, possibly due to a read error. V and J are TRBV3-1 (or the pseudogene TRBV3-2) and TRBJ2-3; TRBD2 matches at 11 bases. Germline V gene data show CDR1 as LGHDT and CDR2 as YNNKEL (reference sequence). CDR3 length: 15 residues. CDR3: CASSRSHLAGGPVGF. The CDR3 DNA reads TGTGCCAGCAGCCGCTCCCATCTAGCGGGGGGCCCAGTAGGTTTT.

V gene TRBV5-4 combines with J gene TRBJ1-2, with D tentatively TRBD1 (6 bases). The CDR3 length is 14 residues. CDR1 and CDR2 (germline): SGHNT, YYREEE (reference sequence). Trimming pared 2 bases from V and 4 bases from J, leaving 12 bases between. This CDR3 reads CASSLKTGSYGYTF. CDR3 DNA: TGTGCCAGCAGCTTAAAAACAGGGTCCTATGGCTACACCTTC.

This clone occurred a few times. The V and J genes are TRBV13 and TRBJ1-3; TRBD1 matches at 7 bases. This CDR3 comprises 18 residues. In germline, CDR1 is PRHDT, CDR2 FYEKMQ (reference sequence). The junction had 15 bases not matched to a gene; V was cut back by 2 bases and J by 5 bases. The CDR3 region is CASSLTHDSRTGRNTIYF. CDR3 nucleotide sequence: TGTGCCAGCAGCTTAACACACGATAGCCGGACAGGCCGAAACACCATATATTTT.

The chain recombines TRBV3-1 (or the pseudogene TRBV3-2) with TRBJ1-1; the match to TRBD1 covers 8 bases. The CDR3 contains 11 residues. Germline values: CDR1 LGHDT, CDR2 YNNKEL (reference sequence). V trimming: 4 bases; J trimming: 10 bases; junction bases outside the gene matches: 2. This CDR3 reads CASSLGQGAFF. The CDR3 DNA sequence: TGTGCCAGCAGCCTAGGACAGGGAGCTTTCTTT.